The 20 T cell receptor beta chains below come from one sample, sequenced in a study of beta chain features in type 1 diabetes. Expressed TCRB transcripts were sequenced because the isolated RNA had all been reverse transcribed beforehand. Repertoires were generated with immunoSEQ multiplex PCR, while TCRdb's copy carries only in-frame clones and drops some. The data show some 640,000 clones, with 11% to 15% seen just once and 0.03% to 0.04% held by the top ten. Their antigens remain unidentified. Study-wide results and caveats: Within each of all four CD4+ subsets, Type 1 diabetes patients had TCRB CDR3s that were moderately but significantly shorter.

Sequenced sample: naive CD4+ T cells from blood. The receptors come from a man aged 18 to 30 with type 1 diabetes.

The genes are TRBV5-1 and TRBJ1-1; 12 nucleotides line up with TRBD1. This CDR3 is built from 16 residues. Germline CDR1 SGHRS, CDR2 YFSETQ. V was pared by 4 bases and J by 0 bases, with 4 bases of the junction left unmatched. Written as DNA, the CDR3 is TGCGCCAGCAGCGAGGGACAGGGGGCGTTGAACACTGAAGCTTTCTTT. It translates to CASSEGQGALNTEAFF.

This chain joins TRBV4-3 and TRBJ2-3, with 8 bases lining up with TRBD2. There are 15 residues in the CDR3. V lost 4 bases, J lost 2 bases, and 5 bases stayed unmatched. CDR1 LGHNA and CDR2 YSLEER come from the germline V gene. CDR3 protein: CASSPLAGPTDTQYF. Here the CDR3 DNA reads TGCGCCAGCAGCCCTCTAGCGGGCCCCACAGATACGCAGTATTTT.

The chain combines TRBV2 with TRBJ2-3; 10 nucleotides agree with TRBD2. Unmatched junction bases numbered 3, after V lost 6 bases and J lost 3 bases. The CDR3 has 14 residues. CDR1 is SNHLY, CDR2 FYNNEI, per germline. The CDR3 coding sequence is TGTGCCAGCAGAATACTAGCGGGGACAGATACGCAGTATTTT. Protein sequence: CASRILAGTDTQYF.

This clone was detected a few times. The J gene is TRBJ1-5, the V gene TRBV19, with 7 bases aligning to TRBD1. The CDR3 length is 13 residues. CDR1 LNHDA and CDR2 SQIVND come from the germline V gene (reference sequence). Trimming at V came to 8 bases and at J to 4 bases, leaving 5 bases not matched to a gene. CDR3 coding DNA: TGTGCCAGTTGGACAGGAGTTAATCAGCCCCAGCATTTT. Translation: CASWTGVNQPQHF.

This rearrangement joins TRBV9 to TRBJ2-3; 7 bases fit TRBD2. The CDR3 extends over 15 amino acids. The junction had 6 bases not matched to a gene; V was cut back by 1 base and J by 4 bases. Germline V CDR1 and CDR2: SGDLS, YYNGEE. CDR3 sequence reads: CASSVRSGNSDTQYF. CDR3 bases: TGTGCCAGCAGCGTACGCAGCGGGAATTCAGATACGCAGTATTTT.

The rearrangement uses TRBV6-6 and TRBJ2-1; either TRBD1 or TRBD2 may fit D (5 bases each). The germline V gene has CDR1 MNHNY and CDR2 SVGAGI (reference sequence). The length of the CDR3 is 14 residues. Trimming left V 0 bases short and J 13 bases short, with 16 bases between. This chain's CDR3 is CASSYSDEGPGQFF. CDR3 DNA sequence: TGTGCCAGCAGTTACTCTGACGAGGGGCCAGGACAGTTCTTC.

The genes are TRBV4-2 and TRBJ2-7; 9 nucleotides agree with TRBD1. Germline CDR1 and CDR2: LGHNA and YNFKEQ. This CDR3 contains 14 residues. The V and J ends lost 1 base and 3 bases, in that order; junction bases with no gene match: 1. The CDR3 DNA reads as TGTGCCAGCAGCCAAGCGGGACAGGGCTACGAGCAGTACTTC. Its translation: CASSQAGQGYEQYF.

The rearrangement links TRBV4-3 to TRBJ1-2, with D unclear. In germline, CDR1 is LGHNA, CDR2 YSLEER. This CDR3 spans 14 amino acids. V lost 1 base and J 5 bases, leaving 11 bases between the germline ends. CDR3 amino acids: CASSQGGGRYGYTF. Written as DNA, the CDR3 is TGCGCCAGCAGCCAAGGAGGCGGGAGATATGGCTACACCTTC.

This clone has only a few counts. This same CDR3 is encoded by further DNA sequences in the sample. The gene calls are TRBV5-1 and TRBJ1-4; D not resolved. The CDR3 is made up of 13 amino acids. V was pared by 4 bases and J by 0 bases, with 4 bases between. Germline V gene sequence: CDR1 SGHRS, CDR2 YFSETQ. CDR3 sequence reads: CASSVATNEKLFF. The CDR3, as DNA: TGCGCCAGCAGCGTTGCAACTAATGAAAAACTGTTTTTT.

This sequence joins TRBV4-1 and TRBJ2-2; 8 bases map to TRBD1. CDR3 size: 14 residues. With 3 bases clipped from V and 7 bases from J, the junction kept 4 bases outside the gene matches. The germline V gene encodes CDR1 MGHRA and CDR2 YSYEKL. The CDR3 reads CASSQRQGIGELFF. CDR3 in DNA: TGCGCCAGCAGCCAGCGACAGGGGATCGGGGAGCTGTTTTTT.

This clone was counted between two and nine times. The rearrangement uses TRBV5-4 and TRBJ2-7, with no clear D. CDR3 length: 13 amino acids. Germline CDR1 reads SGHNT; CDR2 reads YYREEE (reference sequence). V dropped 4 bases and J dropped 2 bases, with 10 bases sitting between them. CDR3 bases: TGTGCCAGCAGCAAGGACCCAGCCTACGAGCAGTACTTC. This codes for CASSKDPAYEQYF.

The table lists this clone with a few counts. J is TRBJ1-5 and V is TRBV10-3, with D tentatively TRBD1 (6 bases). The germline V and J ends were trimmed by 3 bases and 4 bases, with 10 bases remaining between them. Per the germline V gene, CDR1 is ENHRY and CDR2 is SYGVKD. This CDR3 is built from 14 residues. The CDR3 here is CAISDSDRNQPQHF. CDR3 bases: TGTGCCATCAGTGACTCGGACAGAAATCAGCCCCAGCATTTT.

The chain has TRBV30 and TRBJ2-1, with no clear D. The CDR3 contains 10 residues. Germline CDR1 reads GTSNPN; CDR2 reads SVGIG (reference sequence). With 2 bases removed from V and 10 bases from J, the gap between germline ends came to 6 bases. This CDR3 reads CAWSSNEQFF. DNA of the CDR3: TGTGCCTGGAGTTCGAACGAGCAGTTCTTC.

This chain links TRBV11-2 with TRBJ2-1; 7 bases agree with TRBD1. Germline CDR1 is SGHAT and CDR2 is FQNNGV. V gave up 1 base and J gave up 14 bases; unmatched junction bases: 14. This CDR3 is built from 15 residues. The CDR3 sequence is CASSLVANPDRTEFF. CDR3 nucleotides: TGTGCCAGCAGCTTAGTCGCCAACCCGGACAGGACGGAGTTCTTC. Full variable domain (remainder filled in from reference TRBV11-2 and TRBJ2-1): EAGVAQSPRYKIIEKRQSVAFWCNPISGHATLYWYQQILGQGPKLLIQFQNNGVVDDSQLPKDRFSAERLKGVDSTLKIQPAKLEDSAVYLCASSLVANPDRTEFFGPGTRLTVL.

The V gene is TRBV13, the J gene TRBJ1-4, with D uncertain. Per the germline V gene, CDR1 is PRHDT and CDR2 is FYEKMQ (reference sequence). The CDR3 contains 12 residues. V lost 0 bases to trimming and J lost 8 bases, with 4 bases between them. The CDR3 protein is CASSLGTEKLFF. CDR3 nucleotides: TGTGCCAGCAGCTTAGGTACCGAAAAACTGTTTTTT. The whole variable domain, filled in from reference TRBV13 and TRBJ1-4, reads AAGVIQSPRHLIKEKRETATLKCYPIPRHDTVYWYQQGPGQDPQFLISFYEKMQSDKGSIPDRFSAQQFSDYHSELNMSSLELGDSALYFCASSLGTEKLFFGSGTQLSVL.

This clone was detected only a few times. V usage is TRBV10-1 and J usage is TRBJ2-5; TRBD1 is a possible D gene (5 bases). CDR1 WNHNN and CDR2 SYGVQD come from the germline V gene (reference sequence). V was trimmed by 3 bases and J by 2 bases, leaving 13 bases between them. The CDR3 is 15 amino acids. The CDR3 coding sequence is TGCGCCAGCAGTGATGGGTCCGCAGGGCAAGAGACCCAGTACTTC. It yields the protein CASSDGSAGQETQYF.

CDR3 region: CASSRDGTTAYEQYF. The CDR3 DNA sequence: TGCGCCAGCAGCCGCGACGGGACTACAGCCTACGAGCAGTACTTC. The genes are TRBV4-1 and TRBJ2-5; 7 bases match TRBD2. The DNA end is a closer match to TRBJ2-7, so the J assignment may be wrong. CDR3 length: 15 residues. The germline V gene has CDR1 MGHRA and CDR2 YSYEKL.

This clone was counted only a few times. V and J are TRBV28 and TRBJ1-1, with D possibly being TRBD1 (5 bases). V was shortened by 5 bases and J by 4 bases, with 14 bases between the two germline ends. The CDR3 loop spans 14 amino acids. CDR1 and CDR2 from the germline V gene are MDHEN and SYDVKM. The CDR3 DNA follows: TGTGCCAGCAGTACCGACAGTGTGAGCACTGAAGCTTTCTTT. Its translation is CASSTDSVSTEAFF.

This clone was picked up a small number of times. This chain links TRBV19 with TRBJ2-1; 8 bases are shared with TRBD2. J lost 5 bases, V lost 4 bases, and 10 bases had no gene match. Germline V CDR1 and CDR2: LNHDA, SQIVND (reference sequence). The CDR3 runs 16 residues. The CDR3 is CASSNPSTGGDNEQFF. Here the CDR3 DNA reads TGTGCCAGTAGTAATCCCTCGACGGGAGGGGACAATGAGCAGTTCTTC.

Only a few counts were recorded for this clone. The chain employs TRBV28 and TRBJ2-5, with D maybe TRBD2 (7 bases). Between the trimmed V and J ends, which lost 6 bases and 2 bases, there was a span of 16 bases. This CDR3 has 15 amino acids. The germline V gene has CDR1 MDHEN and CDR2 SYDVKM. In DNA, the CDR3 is TGTGCCAGCAGCCGGGGGGCGGCGGGACAAGAGACCCAGTACTTC. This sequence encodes CASSRGAAGQETQYF.